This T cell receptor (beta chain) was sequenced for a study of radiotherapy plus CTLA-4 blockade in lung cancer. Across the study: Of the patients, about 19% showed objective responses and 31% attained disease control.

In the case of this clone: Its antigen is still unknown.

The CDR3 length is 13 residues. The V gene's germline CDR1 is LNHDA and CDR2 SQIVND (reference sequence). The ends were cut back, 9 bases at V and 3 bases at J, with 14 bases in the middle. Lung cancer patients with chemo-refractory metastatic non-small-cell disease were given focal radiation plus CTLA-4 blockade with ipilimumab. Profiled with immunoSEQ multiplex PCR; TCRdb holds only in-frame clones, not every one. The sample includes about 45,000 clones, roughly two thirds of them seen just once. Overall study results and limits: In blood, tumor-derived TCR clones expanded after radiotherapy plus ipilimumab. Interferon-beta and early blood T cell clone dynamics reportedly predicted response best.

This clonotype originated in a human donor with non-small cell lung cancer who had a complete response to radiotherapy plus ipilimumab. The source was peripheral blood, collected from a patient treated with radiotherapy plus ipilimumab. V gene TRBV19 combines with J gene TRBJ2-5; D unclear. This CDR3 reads CASRPYGEETQYF. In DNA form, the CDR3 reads TGTGCCAGCCGGCCCTATGGAGAAGAGACCCAGTACTTC.